This T cell receptor (beta chain) originates from a study of T cells in Graves' hyperthyroidism and ophthalmopathy. Amplified TCR beta CDR3 regions derived from RNA transcripts. HTBI primers were employed in a first-round RT-PCR of the TCR CDR3. TCRdb reprocessed the multiplex PCR reads via MiXCR and lists one record per CDR3 protein. Of hundreds of thousands of distinct CDR3 sequences detected, 13% appear once; the ten largest clones hold roughly 9.2%. Trimming took 3 bases from V and 9 from J, leaving 19 bases between them. The CDR3 loop spans 15 amino acids. This clonotype was observed at least ten times. Aged 18 to 65, the patients had hyperthyroidism that was newly diagnosed and had lasted under 2 months.

The chain uses TRBV12-3 or TRBV12-4 and TRBJ2-3; weak D call: TRBD2 (5 bases). The sequenced material came from blood. The sequence was obtained from a woman aged 18-29 years with Graves' hyperthyroidism. The CDR3 nucleotides are TGTGCCAGCAGTTTTCAGCCCGGGGTTTCCTCGACGCAGTATTTT. It specifies CASSFQPGVSSTQYF.